This passage covers 23 T cell receptor beta chains from one sample sequenced in a study of blood T cell repertoires in COVID-19. Sequencing was performed with immunoSEQ multiplex PCR; in TCRdb, only in-frame clones are kept and a portion is missing. Of about 220,000 clones in the sample, around 81% were seen once. The sample comprised peripheral blood. The receptor source for this set is a human donor in a cohort sampled during active COVID-19.

The rearrangement links TRBV7-9 to TRBJ1-3; 8 bases align to TRBD1. CDR1 is SEHNR and CDR2 is FQNEAQ in the germline V gene (reference sequence). CDR3 length: 15 residues. V shed 6 bases, J shed 3 bases, and the junction held 7 bases outside the gene matches. The CDR3 spells CASSSDREVGNTIYF. The CDR3 DNA sequence: TGTGCCAGCAGTTCGGACAGGGAAGTTGGAAACACCATATATTTT.

This clone was found once. V gene TRBV6-2 or TRBV6-3 combines with J gene TRBJ2-2; D gene unclear. Germline-derived CDR1 and CDR2 are MNHEY and SVGEGT. The V and J ends lost 5 bases and 1 base respectively, with 8 bases between them. The CDR3 is 14 residues long. The CDR3 sequence is CASSPVRNTGELFF. CDR3 nucleotides: TGTGCCAGCAGTCCGGTACGGAACACCGGGGAGCTGTTTTTT.

The chain recombines TRBV7-9 with TRBJ1-2; possibly TRBD1 for D (6 bases). Germline V gene lookup returns CDR1 SEHNR and CDR2 FQNEAQ (reference sequence). The CDR3 has 15 residues. With 0 bases removed from V and 3 bases from J, the gap between germline ends came to 11 bases. The CDR3 here is CASSLAQGPHYGYTF. The CDR3 coding sequence is TGTGCCAGCAGCTTAGCTCAGGGGCCTCACTATGGCTACACCTTC.

The rearrangement joins TRBV15 to TRBJ2-7; 7 bases are a match to TRBD1. This CDR3 is built from 14 residues. The junction had 1 base not matched to a gene; V was cut back by 2 bases and J by 0 bases. Germline loops: CDR1 LNHNV, CDR2 YYDKDF (reference sequence). In nucleotides, the CDR3 is TGTGCCACCAGCAGACAGGGGGTCTCCTACGAGCAGTACTTC. This sequence encodes CATSRQGVSYEQYF.

J is TRBJ2-3 and V is TRBV10-3; 9 positions match TRBD1. Germline V gives CDR1 ENHRY, CDR2 SYGVKD. The CDR3 loop spans 14 amino acids. Losses at the gene ends were 7 bases for V and 3 bases for J; bases not matched to a gene: 5. CDR3 in amino acids: CAITRDRETDTQYF. CDR3 in DNA: TGTGCCATCACCCGGGACAGGGAGACAGATACGCAGTATTTT.

This chain uses TRBV6-5 with TRBJ1-1; 9 nucleotides agree with TRBD1. The CDR3 runs 15 residues. J gave up 3 bases and V 6 bases, and 8 bases lay outside the gene matches. Germline CDR1 is MNHEY and CDR2 is SVGAGI. Here the CDR3 DNA reads TGTGCCAGCAGGGCCCCGGGACAGGGTTACACTGAAGCTTTCTTT. Its translation: CASRAPGQGYTEAFF.

This sequence joins TRBV11-2 and TRBJ2-3; no definite D call. This CDR3 is 16 amino acids long. Germline CDR1 and CDR2: SGHAT and FQNNGV. The V gene lost 3 bases and the J gene lost 1 base, with 14 bases spanning the gap. The CDR3 is CASSFSSGSGTDTQYF. In DNA, the CDR3 is TGTGCCAGCAGCTTCTCTTCCGGGTCGGGCACAGATACGCAGTATTTT. The whole variable domain, remainder taken from reference TRBV11-2 and TRBJ2-3, is EAGVAQSPRYKIIEKRQSVAFWCNPISGHATLYWYQQILGQGPKLLIQFQNNGVVDDSQLPKDRFSAERLKGVDSTLKIQPAKLEDSAVYLCASSFSSGSGTDTQYFGPGTRLTVL.

The chain joins TRBV28 to TRBJ2-7, with 9 bases that match TRBD1. V gave up 5 bases and J gave up 2 bases; unmatched junction bases: 4. This CDR3 is built from 14 residues. Per germline, CDR1 MDHEN and CDR2 SYDVKM. CDR3 in DNA: TGTGCCAGCAGTCCGGGACAGGGACCCTACGAGCAGTACTTC. Its translation: CASSPGQGPYEQYF.

The chain recombines TRBV28 with TRBJ1-4, with 7 bases lining up with TRBD1. This CDR3 has 13 amino acids. Per the germline V gene, CDR1 is MDHEN and CDR2 is SYDVKM. V lost 6 bases to trimming and J lost 6 bases; unmatched junction nucleotides: 4. CDR3 in amino acids: CASRDRSDEKLFF. The CDR3 nucleotides read TGTGCCAGCAGGGACAGGAGCGATGAAAAACTGTTTTTT. Combining the CDR3 with reference TRBV28 and TRBJ1-4 gives the whole variable domain DVKVTQSSRYLVKRTGEKVFLECVQDMDHENMFWYRQDPGLGLRLIYFSYDVKMKEKGDIPEGYSVSREKKERFSLILESASTNQTSMYLCASRDRSDEKLFFGSGTQLSVL.

The chain couples TRBV2 to TRBJ2-2, with TRBD2 matching 16 bases. CDR3 length equals 18 residues. The V gene's germline CDR1 is SNHLY and CDR2 FYNNEI. Trimming cost V 4 bases and J 3 bases; bases outside gene matches: 5. DNA for the CDR3: TGTGCCAGCAGTGTGGGACTAGCGGGAGGGCCTGACACCGGGGAGCTGTTTTTT. This gives the protein CASSVGLAGGPDTGELFF.

This chain links TRBV28 with TRBJ2-7; D gene unclear. Trimming pared 1 base from V and 3 bases from J, leaving 4 bases between. Germline V lookup: CDR1 MDHEN, CDR2 SYDVKM. The CDR3 has 12 amino acids. CDR3 protein: CASSLYSYEQYF. The CDR3, as DNA: TGTGCCAGCAGTTTATACAGCTACGAGCAGTACTTC.

This clone was observed once. V and J are TRBV7-9 and TRBJ2-3; D is possibly TRBD2 (6 bases). The CDR3 is made up of 15 amino acids. Per germline, CDR1 SEHNR and CDR2 FQNEAQ (reference sequence). V shed 3 bases and J shed 0 bases, with 10 bases lying between them. The CDR3 loop is CASSLGDSSTDTQYF. The DNA for the CDR3 is TGTGCCAGCAGCTTGGGGGACTCTAGCACAGATACGCAGTATTTT.

The chain uses TRBV19 and TRBJ2-2; D ambiguous. CDR3 length: 13 amino acids. Germline V CDR1 and CDR2: LNHDA, SQIVND (reference sequence). V was pared by 5 bases and J by 6 bases, with 10 bases between. CDR3 loop: CASSWAGSGELFF. CDR3 nucleotide sequence: TGTGCCAGTAGTTGGGCTGGTTCCGGGGAGCTGTTTTTT.

This clone was observed a handful of times. This chain uses TRBV28 with TRBJ1-4, with 7 bases that match TRBD1. This CDR3 has 12 amino acids. With V trimmed by 10 bases and J by 6 bases, 5 bases remained unmatched. Per the germline V gene, CDR1 is MDHEN and CDR2 is SYDVKM. CDR3 sequence (DNA): TGTGCCACCGTCGGGACAGATGAAAAACTGTTTTTT. This sequence encodes CATVGTDEKLFF. The whole variable domain, filled in from reference TRBV28 and TRBJ1-4, reads DVKVTQSSRYLVKRTGEKVFLECVQDMDHENMFWYRQDPGLGLRLIYFSYDVKMKEKGDIPEGYSVSREKKERFSLILESASTNQTSMYLCATVGTDEKLFFGSGTQLSVL.

The chain has TRBV11-1 and TRBJ2-1; 11 bases are shared with TRBD2. The CDR3 is made up of 16 amino acids. Losses at the gene ends were 6 bases for V and 4 bases for J; bases not matched to a gene: 8. Per germline, CDR1 SGHAT and CDR2 FQDESV (reference sequence). Written as DNA, the CDR3 is TGTGCCAGCAGATATAGCGGGAGGGCCGGTTACAATGAGCAGTTCTTC. Translating it yields CASRYSGRAGYNEQFF.

This clone was counted between two and nine times. The J gene is TRBJ2-1, the V gene TRBV11-3; 10 bases line up with TRBD2. V lost 1 base to trimming and J lost 7 bases; unmatched junction nucleotides: 4. Germline CDR1 is SGHNT and CDR2 is YENEEA. This CDR3 contains 15 residues. Here the CDR3 reads CASSLVAGGVNEQFF. The CDR3 DNA is TGTGCCAGCAGCTTAGTAGCGGGAGGTGTTAATGAGCAGTTCTTC.

The rearrangement uses TRBV19 and TRBJ2-2; 10 bases agree with TRBD1. The CDR3 sequence is 15 residues long. The germline gives CDR1 LNHDA, CDR2 SQIVND (reference sequence). J gave up 4 bases and V 6 bases, and 5 bases lay outside the gene matches. The CDR3 here is CASRTGQGVTGELFF. In DNA, the CDR3 is TGTGCCAGTAGAACCGGACAGGGGGTCACCGGGGAGCTGTTTTTT.

V gene TRBV10-3 combines with J gene TRBJ1-2, with 7 positions matching TRBD1. The V gene's germline CDR1 is ENHRY and CDR2 SYGVKD. V dropped 3 bases and J dropped 6; count of bases not matched to a gene: 7. The CDR3 loop spans 14 amino acids. As DNA, the CDR3 is TGTGCCATCAGTGAACGCGTGACAGGGAATGGCTACACCTTC. Translation: CAISERVTGNGYTF.

The rearrangement links TRBV28 to TRBJ1-6; maybe TRBD1 (5 bases). This CDR3 has 16 amino acids. CDR1 is MDHEN, CDR2 SYDVKM, per germline. With 6 bases removed from V and 1 base from J, the gap between germline ends came to 13 bases. CDR3 DNA: TGTGCCAGCAGCCTGATCCAGGGATCCTATAATTCACCCCTCCACTTT. As protein: CASSLIQGSYNSPLHF.

V is TRBV21-1 and J is TRBJ2-3; TRBD1 is the table's D call and was not checked against the DNA. TRBV21-1 is a pseudogene locus. This CDR3 is built from 12 residues. The DNA of the CDR3 is TGTGCCAGCAGCAAACCAGTCGATACGCAGTATTTT. Its translation is CASSKPVDTQYF.

The chain links TRBV7-8 to TRBJ1-3; unclear D gene. V was shortened by 10 bases and J by 3 bases, with 10 bases between the two germline ends. The CDR3 length is 12 residues. Germline V gene data show CDR1 as SGHVS and CDR2 as FQNEAQ. CDR3: CATGFGGNTIYF. CDR3 nucleotide sequence: TGTGCCACCGGTTTCGGTGGAAACACCATATATTTT.

The rearrangement joins TRBV6-1 to TRBJ1-5; 8 positions match TRBD1. After removal of 2 bases from V and 1 base from J, the junction contained 1 base not matched to a gene. The CDR3 runs to 15 residues. Germline lookup yields CDR1 MNHNS and CDR2 SASEGT. In DNA, the CDR3 is TGTGCCAGCAGTGAACAGGGGGCGAGCAATCAGCCCCAGCATTTT. Amino acids: CASSEQGASNQPQHF.

The rearrangement joins TRBV7-2 to TRBJ2-7; D might be TRBD1 (6 bases). The CDR3 is 13 amino acids. The ends were cut back, 1 base at V and 6 bases at J, with 10 bases in the middle. Per the germline V gene, CDR1 is SGHTA and CDR2 is FQGNSA. CDR3 amino acids: CASSLVGGLEQYF. DNA of the CDR3: TGTGCCAGCAGCTTAGTTGGGGGCCTCGAGCAGTACTTC.